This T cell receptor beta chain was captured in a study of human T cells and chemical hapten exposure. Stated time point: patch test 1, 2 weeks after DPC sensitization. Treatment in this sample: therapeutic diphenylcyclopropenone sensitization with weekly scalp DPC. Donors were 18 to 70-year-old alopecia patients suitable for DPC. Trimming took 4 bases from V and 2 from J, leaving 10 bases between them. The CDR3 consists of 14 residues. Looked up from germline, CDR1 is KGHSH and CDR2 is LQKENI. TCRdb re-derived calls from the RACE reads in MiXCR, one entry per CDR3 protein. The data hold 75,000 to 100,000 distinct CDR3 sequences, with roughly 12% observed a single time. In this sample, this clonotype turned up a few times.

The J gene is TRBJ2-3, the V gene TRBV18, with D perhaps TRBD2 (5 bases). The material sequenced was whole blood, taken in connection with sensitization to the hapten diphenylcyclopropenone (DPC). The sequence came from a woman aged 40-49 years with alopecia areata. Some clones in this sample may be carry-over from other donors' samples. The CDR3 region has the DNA TGTGCCAGCTCACGTACCGGGAACACAGATACGCAGTATTTT. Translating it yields CASSRTGNTDTQYF.